This entry lists 6 T cell receptor beta chains sequenced from one sample in a study of blood T cell repertoires in COVID-19. Sequencing used immunoSEQ multiplex PCR; TCRdb keeps in-frame clones, though not all of them. Among around 200,000 clones listed, more than 70% were seen once. Sequencing used peripheral blood. These receptors were taken from a man in his forties with active or convalescent COVID-19.

The rearrangement links TRBV29-1 to TRBJ1-6, with TRBD1 as a possible D gene (5 bases). This CDR3 region has 12 residues. Germline values: CDR1 SQVTM, CDR2 ANQGSEA. V dropped 5 bases and J dropped 7 bases, with 9 bases sitting between them. As DNA, the CDR3 is TGCAGCGTTCGGCAGGGCAATTCACCCCTCCACTTT. Translated, it gives CSVRQGNSPLHF.

The chain employs TRBV5-5 and TRBJ2-7, with a weak D call TRBD1 (5 bases). The length of the CDR3 is 13 residues. Germline V gene sequence: CDR1 SGHKS, CDR2 YYEKEE (reference sequence). Trimming left V 4 bases short and J 3 bases short, with 11 bases between. CDR3 sequence: CASSPTGYYEQYF. The CDR3 DNA follows: TGTGCCAGCAGCCCCACAGGATACTACGAGCAGTACTTC. The whole variable domain, filled in from reference TRBV5-5 and TRBJ2-7, reads DAGVTQSPTHLIKTRGQQVTLRCSPISGHKSVSWYQQVLGQGPQFIFQYYEKEERGRGNFPDRFSARQFPNYSSELNVNALLLGDSALYLCASSPTGYYEQYFGPGTRLTVT.

V gene TRBV2 combines with J gene TRBJ1-1; perhaps TRBD1 as D (5 bases). The V gene lost 6 bases and the J gene lost 4 bases, with 12 bases spanning the gap. Looked up from germline, CDR1 is SNHLY and CDR2 is FYNNEI. The CDR3 totals 13 residues. The DNA of the CDR3 is TGTGCCAGCAGAATAGGGACTACCACTGAAGCTTTCTTT. It is translated as CASRIGTTTEAFF.

The rearrangement links TRBV3-1 (or the pseudogene TRBV3-2) to TRBJ2-5; TRBD2 aligns across 9 bases. CDR3 size: 14 residues. Trimming took 1 base from V and 5 from J; bases not matched to a gene: 2. Germline V CDR1 and CDR2: LGHDT, YNNKEL (reference sequence). In nucleotides, the CDR3 is TGTGCCAGCAGCCAAGGCGGGAGGGTCGAGACCCAGTACTTC. Translation gives CASSQGGRVETQYF.

The rearrangement joins TRBV29-1 to TRBJ1-1; TRBD1 aligns across 9 bases. The CDR3 runs to 15 residues. Trimming took 3 bases from V and 2 from J; bases not matched to a gene: 7. CDR1 and CDR2 from the germline V gene are SQVTM and ANQGSEA. The CDR3 reads CSVDAGTGTNTEAFF. CDR3 DNA sequence: TGCAGCGTTGATGCCGGGACAGGGACTAACACTGAAGCTTTCTTT.

The CDR3 DNA reads as TGTGCCAGCAGCGTAGAAGCAGACTCCCGGTGGGAGACCCAGTACTTC. This translates into CASSVEADSRWETQYF. This sequence joins TRBV9 and TRBJ2-5; D is undetermined. V lost 0 bases and J 5 bases, leaving 17 bases between the germline ends. The CDR3 sequence is 16 residues long. Germline V gene lookup returns CDR1 SGDLS and CDR2 YYNGEE. The full variable domain, completed using reference TRBV9 and TRBJ2-5, is DSGVTQTPKHLITATGQRVTLRCSPRSGDLSVYWYQQSLDQGLQFLIQYYNGEERAKGNILERFSAQQFPDLHSELNLSSLELGDSALYFCASSVEADSRWETQYFGPGTRLLVL.